What follows are 15 T cell receptor beta chains derived from one specimen sequenced in a study of cytomegalovirus exposure and HLA in healthy donors. Use of 60 Vbeta and 13 Jbeta primers characterized the PCR. Clones were sequenced by immunoSEQ multiplex PCR, and TCRdb holds only the in-frame ones, with some missing. The top ten clones hold 3.6% of a sample with about 130,000 clones, 83% of them seen once. Source material: PBMCs. The receptor source for this set is a middle-aged woman in good health and CMV-seropositive.

The chain combines TRBV4-3 with TRBJ1-2, with D possibly TRBD1 on 5 matching bases. Germline loops: CDR1 LGHNA, CDR2 YSLEER. CDR3 size: 18 residues. The V end was cut by 0 bases, the J end by 4 bases, with 21 bases between. Here the CDR3 reads CASSQDNLRAMETYGYTF. CDR3 nucleotides: TGCGCCAGCAGCCAAGATAATCTCAGGGCAATGGAAACCTATGGCTACACCTTC.

V gene TRBV2 combines with J gene TRBJ1-2; D may be TRBD1 (5 bases). Trimming cost V 7 bases and J 3 bases, with 12 bases left between them. This CDR3 comprises 13 residues. Germline values: CDR1 SNHLY, CDR2 FYNNEI. The CDR3 bases are TGTGCCAGCATATTGGGCAGGGACTATGGCTACACCTTC. It codes for CASILGRDYGYTF.

This chain links TRBV5-6 with TRBJ2-1; 8 bases are shared with TRBD2. CDR3 length equals 17 residues. The V gene's germline CDR1 is SGHDT and CDR2 YYEEEE. The V and J ends lost 6 bases and 0 bases, in that order; junction bases with no gene match: 11. The CDR3 reads CASKPGLVAPSYNEQFF. CDR3 nucleotide sequence: TGTGCCAGCAAACCGGGACTAGTGGCCCCCTCCTACAATGAGCAGTTCTTC.

This clone was detected only once. Mismatch with germline at one junction end may stem from a read error. The chain carries TRBV7-7 and TRBJ2-5, with 16 bases aligning to TRBD2. This CDR3 is built from 18 residues. Germline assignment: CDR1 SSHAT and CDR2 FNYEAQ (reference sequence). Here the CDR3 DNA reads TGTGCTAGCAGCGTTGGGACTAGCGGGAGGGCCCTCCAAGAGACCCAGTACTTC. It translates to CASSVGTSGRALQETQYF.

The chain is built from TRBV19 and TRBJ2-1; 15 bases agree with TRBD2. V dropped 8 bases and J dropped 6; count of bases not matched to a gene: 2. The CDR3 sequence is 14 residues long. Germline CDR1 LNHDA, CDR2 SQIVND (reference sequence). Here the CDR3 DNA reads TGTGCCAGTTGGACTAGCGGGAGGGGCAATGAGCAGTTCTTC. Protein sequence: CASWTSGRGNEQFF.

The chain employs TRBV10-3 and TRBJ2-3; TRBD1 matches at 8 bases. The germline V gene encodes CDR1 ENHRY and CDR2 SYGVKD. V dropped 6 bases and J dropped 3; count of bases not matched to a gene: 11. The CDR3 loop spans 16 amino acids. This CDR3 reads CAIRDTGGLLTDTQYF. Here the CDR3 DNA reads TGTGCCATCAGAGATACAGGGGGACTTTTAACAGATACGCAGTATTTT.

This sequence joins TRBV19 and TRBJ1-1; no clear D. From germline, CDR1 is LNHDA and CDR2 SQIVND (reference sequence). This CDR3 has 12 amino acids. Trimming cost V 6 bases and J 1 base, with 6 bases left between them. The CDR3 sequence: CASSSGNTEAFF. The CDR3 DNA follows: TGTGCCAGTAGCTCCGGGAACACTGAAGCTTTCTTT.

V gene TRBV5-1 combines with J gene TRBJ1-2, with 8 positions matching TRBD1. There are 16 residues in the CDR3. The junction had 8 bases not matched to a gene; V was cut back by 2 bases and J by 2 bases. CDR1 is SGHRS, CDR2 YFSETQ, per germline. The CDR3 DNA reads as TGCGCCAGCAGCTTAACAGGGACAGGCGTAAACTATGGCTACACCTTC. Its translation is CASSLTGTGVNYGYTF.

The V gene is TRBV7-6, the J gene TRBJ2-7; 7 bases are a match to TRBD2. The V segment lost 6 bases and the J segment 5 bases; nucleotides outside the gene matches: 13. Germline lookup yields CDR1 SGHVS and CDR2 FNYEAQ. The length of the CDR3 is 15 residues. The CDR3 region is CASSQRSLALDEQYF. CDR3 bases: TGTGCCAGCAGTCAAAGGTCACTAGCGTTGGACGAGCAGTACTTC.

This chain joins TRBV5-1 and TRBJ2-3, with D perhaps TRBD1 (6 bases). Germline CDR1 is SGHRS and CDR2 is YFSETQ. CDR3 length: 15 residues. V was cut by 5 bases and J by 5 bases, with 18 bases left in between. Here the CDR3 DNA reads TGCGCCAGCAGGACCCCCCAGGGGTACAGAGATACGCAGTATTTT. Its translation is CASRTPQGYRDTQYF.

The V gene is TRBV6-1, the J gene TRBJ1-2, with D hard to call. Trimming took 8 bases from V and 7 from J, leaving 20 bases between them. Germline lookup yields CDR1 MNHNS and CDR2 SASEGT. CDR3 length: 14 amino acids. For the CDR3, the DNA is TGTGCCAGCTTTTTCATCGGTATCTATGCTGGCTACACCTTC. Its protein product is CASFFIGIYAGYTF.

The chain recombines TRBV6-1 with TRBJ2-5; D unclear. The J call may be wrong; the DNA end is better matched by TRBJ2-7. CDR1 and CDR2 (germline): MNHNS, SASEGT. The CDR3 runs to 13 residues. CDR3 protein: CASNFGPHGEQYF. The CDR3 DNA reads as TGTGCCAGCAATTTTGGGCCCCATGGCGAGCAGTACTTC.

The J gene is TRBJ2-5, the V gene TRBV7-9; 12 bases align to TRBD2. The CDR3 extends over 19 amino acids. The germline V gene has CDR1 SEHNR and CDR2 FQNEAQ (reference sequence). Trimming removed 4 bases from V and 0 bases from J; junction bases left unmatched: 12. The CDR3 loop is CASSSPLAGGVENQETQYF. As DNA, the CDR3 is TGTGCCAGCAGCTCCCCTCTAGCGGGAGGGGTGGAAAACCAAGAGACCCAGTACTTC.

This clone showed up just a few times. The chain is built from TRBV27 and TRBJ2-5, with TRBD2 identical over 7 bases. Germline V gene lookup returns CDR1 MNHEY and CDR2 SMNVEV (reference sequence). Trimming at V came to 5 bases and at J to 2 bases, leaving 5 bases not matched to a gene. The CDR3 totals 14 residues. The CDR3 DNA reads as TGTGCCAGCAGTCATCTAGCGGATCAAGAGACCCAGTACTTC. This codes for CASSHLADQETQYF.

V gene TRBV5-4 combines with J gene TRBJ2-5, with TRBD1 identical over 10 bases. The CDR3 loop spans 14 amino acids. Germline CDR1 reads SGHNT; CDR2 reads YYREEE (reference sequence). After removal of 4 bases from V and 5 bases from J, the junction contained 5 bases not matched to a gene. The CDR3 nucleotides are TGTGCCAGCAGCCGGGACAGGGGAGGCGAGACCCAGTACTTC. Protein product: CASSRDRGGETQYF.